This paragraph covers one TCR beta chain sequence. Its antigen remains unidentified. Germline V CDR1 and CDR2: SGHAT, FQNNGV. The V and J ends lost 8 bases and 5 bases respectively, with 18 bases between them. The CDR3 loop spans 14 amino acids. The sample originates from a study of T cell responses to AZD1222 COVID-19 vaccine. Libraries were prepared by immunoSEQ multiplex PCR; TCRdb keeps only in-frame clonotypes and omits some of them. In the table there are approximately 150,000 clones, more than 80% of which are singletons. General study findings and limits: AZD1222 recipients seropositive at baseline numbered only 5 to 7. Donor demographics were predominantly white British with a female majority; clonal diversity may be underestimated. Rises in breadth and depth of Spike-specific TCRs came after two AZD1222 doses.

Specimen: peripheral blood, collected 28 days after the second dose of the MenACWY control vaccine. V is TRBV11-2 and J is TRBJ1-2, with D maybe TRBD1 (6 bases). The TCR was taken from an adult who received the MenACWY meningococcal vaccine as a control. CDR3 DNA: TGTGCCAGCGAAGGACAGCCCAGTTTGTATGGCTACACCTTC. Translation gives CASEGQPSLYGYTF.